Listed below are T cell receptor beta chains from one sample, sequenced in a study of PD-L1 blockade in urothelial cancer. The repertoire was sequenced with immunoSEQ multiplex PCR; TCRdb's copy has only in-frame clones and lacks some. The sample has 45,000 to 60,000 clones; roughly 87% are singletons. This specimen was PBMCs, taken around atezolizumab (anti-PD-L1) treatment. These receptors were collected from a man between 65 and 85 years old with urothelial cancer. The conserved cysteine and the conserved F or W are not part of the CDR3 here.

V gene: TRBV18
J gene: TRBJ1-2
CDR3 protein: ASSRTSLGPDYGYT

V gene: TRBV18
J gene: TRBJ2-1
CDR3 protein: ASSTQTRDEQF

V gene: TRBV9
J gene: TRBJ1-6
CDR3 protein: ASSSSGGGNSPLH

V gene: TRBV28
J gene: TRBJ2-1
CDR3 protein: ASTQLAGDNEQF

V gene: TRBV19
J gene: TRBJ1-2
CDR3 protein: ASSPGTGNGYGYT

V gene: TRBV2
J gene: TRBJ1-4
CDR3 protein: ASRPGLNEKLF

V gene: TRBV4-2
J gene: TRBJ2-1
CDR3 protein: ASSQDPTSIYNEQF

V gene: TRBV5-1
J gene: TRBJ2-7
CDR3 protein: ASSLVRGGEYEQY

V gene: TRBV5-5
J gene: TRBJ1-2
CDR3 protein: ASSLDIGTGGLYGYT

V gene: TRBV4-2
J gene: TRBJ2-1
CDR3 protein: ASSQNGASGTSSYNEQF

V gene: TRBV10-3
J gene: TRBJ2-5
CDR3 protein: AIRDSQETQY

V gene: TRBV5-1
J gene: TRBJ2-2
CDR3 protein: ASSLFPDTGELF

V gene: TRBV14
J gene: TRBJ2-7
CDR3 protein: ASSPRAGPYEQY

V gene: TRBV6-1
J gene: TRBJ1-2
CDR3 protein: ASSGQYYGYT

V gene: TRBV19
J gene: TRBJ1-1
CDR3 protein: ASSMSLLLRSTEAF

V gene: TRBV27
J gene: TRBJ2-1
CDR3 protein: ASSPWDRGIDNEQF

V gene: TRBV10-2
J gene: TRBJ2-1
CDR3 protein: ASLAGSAYNEQF

V gene: TRBV19
J gene: TRBJ2-3
CDR3 protein: ASSYDRGLSRYAY

V gene: TRBV25-1
J gene: TRBJ1-4
CDR3 protein: ASTDRVNEKLF

V gene: TRBV19
J gene: TRBJ2-7
CDR3 protein: ASSIGQSAGSYEQY

V gene: TRBV5-1
J gene: TRBJ2-1
CDR3 protein: ASSLGGTGGYNEQF

V gene: TRBV27
J gene: TRBJ1-1
CDR3 protein: ASSPRRGEAEAF

V gene: TRBV6-1
J gene: TRBJ2-5
CDR3 protein: ASSPRGETQY

V gene: TRBV4-1
J gene: TRBJ2-1
CDR3 protein: ASSQNGLAGGAGEQF

V gene: TRBV19
J gene: TRBJ2-2
CDR3 protein: ASSIRDTSRELF

V gene: TRBV5-6
J gene: TRBJ2-3
CDR3 protein: ASSLAAGIRYAY

V gene: TRBV28
J gene: TRBJ1-1
CDR3 protein: ASSPSRALNTEAF

V gene: TRBV19
J gene: TRBJ1-4
CDR3 protein: ASSAWTGGSEKLF

V gene: TRBV29-1
J gene: TRBJ2-1
CDR3 protein: SGSREDRAYNEQF